Below, 27 T cell receptor beta chains from the same sample are listed, as sequenced in a study of T cells after yellow fever vaccination. TCRdb reanalysed the 5' RACE reads using MiXCR and keeps one entry per CDR3 protein. The profile shows 300,000 or so distinct CDR3 sequences, around 6.8% of them singletons. Material: PBMCs, obtained approximately 47 days after the first yellow fever vaccination. Every receptor here comes from a man between 18 and 29 years old who received the YFV17D yellow fever vaccine.

CDR3 in DNA: TGTGCCAGCAGCCCCGAAGCCCGCTATGGCTACACCTTC. Translation: CASSPEARYGYTF. The chain links TRBV7-9 to TRBJ1-2; D remains unclear. Germline V lookup: CDR1 SEHNR, CDR2 FQNEAQ (reference sequence). The CDR3 length is 13 residues. Trimming took off 5 bases at V and 4 bases at J, with 11 bases between the two ends.

V gene TRBV6-5 combines with J gene TRBJ2-1; D possibly corresponds to TRBD1 (7 bases). The V gene's germline CDR1 is MNHEY and CDR2 SVGAGI. V lost 2 bases, J lost 7 bases, and 12 bases lay in between. The CDR3 sequence is 14 residues long. The CDR3 bases are TGTGCCAGCAGTTACCAGGGGGGTCTTAATGAGCAGTTCTTC. It is translated as CASSYQGGLNEQFF.

This clonotype was detected only a few times. Here the CDR3 reads CASSYTRGKGANEQFF. DNA for the CDR3: TGTGCCAGCAGTTACACCCGAGGGAAGGGGGCCAATGAGCAGTTCTTC. The chain links TRBV6-5 to TRBJ2-1, with 7 bases matching TRBD1. CDR3 size: 16 residues. Germline V CDR1 and CDR2: MNHEY, SVGAGI. The J segment lost 6 bases and the V segment lost 2 bases, leaving 10 bases of the junction unmatched.

This clonotype has a handful of counts. The chain recombines TRBV6-5 with TRBJ1-2; D unclear. The V end was cut by 4 bases, the J end by 4 bases, with 10 bases between. This CDR3 region has 13 residues. In germline, CDR1 is MNHEY, CDR2 SVGAGI. CDR3 sequence (DNA): TGTGCCAGCAGTTTGGGATCAAGCTATGGCTACACCTTC. Amino acids: CASSLGSSYGYTF.

This chain uses TRBV7-2 with TRBJ1-5; perhaps TRBD1 as D (6 bases). The length of the CDR3 is 15 residues. V lost 0 bases, J lost 3 bases, and 9 bases lay in between. CDR1 SGHTA and CDR2 FQGNSA come from the germline V gene. The CDR3 reads CASSLAGGNNQPQHF. In nucleotides, the CDR3 is TGTGCCAGCAGCTTAGCAGGGGGAAACAATCAGCCCCAGCATTTT. The entire variable domain, with the rest obtained from reference TRBV7-2 and TRBJ1-5, is as follows: GAGVSQSPSNKVTEKGKDVELRCDPISGHTALYWYRQSLGQGLEFLIYFQGNSAPDKSGLPSDRFSAERTGGSVSTLTIQRTQQEDSAVYLCASSLAGGNNQPQHFGDGTRLSIL.

This clonotype showed up just a few times. The CDR3 region has the DNA TGTGCCAGCAGTGAATTCCCCGGGACGGGGGGCAGGACCCAGTACTTC. Amino acids: CASSEFPGTGGRTQYF. The V call is TRBV25-1, the J call TRBJ2-5, with D maybe TRBD2 (7 bases). Germline lookup yields CDR1 MGHDK and CDR2 SYGVNS. CDR3 length: 16 residues. With 1 base removed from V and 7 bases from J, the gap between germline ends came to 19 bases.

This clonotype was seen only a few times. This chain links TRBV7-3 with TRBJ2-1; the D gene could be TRBD1 or TRBD2 (7 bases each). V gave up 1 base and J gave up 15 bases, with 19 bases separating them. This CDR3 is built from 14 residues. CDR1 is SGHTA and CDR2 is FQGTGA in the germline V gene. In DNA form, the CDR3 reads TGTGCCAGCAGCTTAAACCCCCATCAGGGGGGGAGGTTCTTC. Translating gives CASSLNPHQGGRFF.

V gene TRBV20-1 combines with J gene TRBJ2-1; 9 bases line up with TRBD2. Trimming took 0 bases from V and 7 from J; bases not matched to a gene: 7. Germline V gene sequence: CDR1 DFQATT, CDR2 SNEGSKA (reference sequence). The CDR3 sequence is 15 residues long. The CDR3 nucleotides read TGCAGTGCTAGAGATCCCCAGCGGGGGGTGAATGAGCAGTTCTTC. Its protein product is CSARDPQRGVNEQFF.

There are a few counts of this clonotype. V is TRBV6-5 and J is TRBJ2-2, with D perhaps matching TRBD2 (6 bases). The CDR3 runs 15 residues. Trimming stripped 4 bases from V and 6 bases from J, with 15 bases between. CDR1 is MNHEY and CDR2 is SVGAGI in the germline V gene. The chain's CDR3 is CASSSDLLAPGELFF. The CDR3 region has the DNA TGTGCCAGCAGTTCCGATCTACTAGCACCCGGGGAGCTGTTTTTT.

This chain connects TRBV6-1 to TRBJ1-6; no definite D call. Trimming took 5 bases from V and 0 from J, leaving 8 bases between them. Germline-derived CDR1 and CDR2 are MNHNS and SASEGT. There are 15 residues in the CDR3. DNA of the CDR3: TGTGCCAGCAGTCAATCGGACTCCTATAATTCACCCCTCCACTTT. Translating it yields CASSQSDSYNSPLHF.

This clonotype was counted only a few times. The chain uses TRBV4-2 and TRBJ2-2, with 13 bases identical to TRBD2. Germline V CDR1 and CDR2: LGHNA, YNFKEQ. The CDR3 extends over 17 amino acids. Trimming at V came to 6 bases and at J to 0 bases, leaving 4 bases not matched to a gene. In DNA form, the CDR3 reads TGTGCCAGCAGTACAGGGACTAGCGGGGCGAACACCGGGGAGCTGTTTTTT. Translation gives CASSTGTSGANTGELFF.

This clonotype was seen at least ten times. This rearrangement joins TRBV4-1 to TRBJ2-7, with a tentative D call TRBD1 (6 bases). Germline V lookup: CDR1 MGHRA, CDR2 YSYEKL. The CDR3 loop spans 14 amino acids. Trimming took off 6 bases at V and 0 bases at J, with 12 bases between the two ends. CDR3 in DNA: TGCGCCAGCAGGGGGTCAGGGGACTCCTACGAGCAGTACTTC. Its protein is CASRGSGDSYEQYF.

This clonotype appeared many times. The chain carries TRBV10-3 and TRBJ2-5; D might be TRBD2 (6 bases). The germline gives CDR1 ENHRY, CDR2 SYGVKD. Trimming removed 2 bases from V and 4 bases from J, with 8 bases in between. This CDR3 comprises 13 residues. The CDR3 protein is CAISELASETQYF. In nucleotides, the CDR3 is TGTGCCATCAGTGAGCTAGCGTCAGAGACCCAGTACTTC.

This chain joins TRBV5-1 and TRBJ2-5; D assignment may be TRBD1 or TRBD2 (6 bases each). The CDR3 covers 15 residues. V lost 4 bases and J 4 bases, leaving 17 bases between the germline ends. Germline-derived CDR1 and CDR2 are SGHRS and YFSETQ. CDR3 loop: CASSPRGAFGETQYF. In DNA, the CDR3 is TGCGCCAGCAGCCCGAGGGGGGCCTTCGGAGAGACCCAGTACTTC.

CDR3 loop: CASSVDREGTGELFF. CDR3 nucleotide sequence: TGCGCCAGCAGCGTCGACAGGGAGGGCACCGGGGAGCTGTTTTTT. This chain joins TRBV5-1 and TRBJ2-2; D may be TRBD1 or TRBD2 (7 bases each). The CDR3 runs 15 residues. Trimming shortened V by 4 bases and J by 4 bases, and 14 bases separated the two germline ends. CDR1 is SGHRS, CDR2 YFSETQ, per germline. Complete variable domain (other parts from reference TRBV5-1 and TRBJ2-2): KAGVTQTPRYLIKTRGQQVTLSCSPISGHRSVSWYQQTPGQGLQFLFEYFSETQRNKGNFPGRFSGRQFSNSRSEMNVSTLELGDSALYLCASSVDREGTGELFFGEGSRLTVL.

V gene TRBV19 combines with J gene TRBJ1-2; D possibly corresponds to TRBD1 (5 bases). The V end was cut by 8 bases, the J end by 2 bases, with 15 bases between. The CDR3 totals 14 residues. Looked up from germline, CDR1 is LNHDA and CDR2 is SQIVND (reference sequence). The CDR3 protein is CASSRDANNYGYTF. CDR3 sequence (DNA): TGTGCCAGTTCCCGGGACGCTAACAACTATGGCTACACCTTC.

The chain uses TRBV4-3 and TRBJ2-3; 11 nucleotides match TRBD2. Germline V gene sequence: CDR1 LGHNA, CDR2 YSLEER. Germline trimming cut 2 bases from V and 4 bases from J; bases unmatched to any gene: 11. The CDR3 loop spans 18 amino acids. CDR3 DNA sequence: TGCGCCAGCAGCCAATCCACCCCTTTTAGCGGGGGGGCAGATACGCAGTATTTT. This encodes CASSQSTPFSGGADTQYF.

This clonotype was picked up a small number of times. The V and J genes are TRBV2 and TRBJ2-1; 12 bases are shared with TRBD2. J was trimmed by 10 bases and V by 2 bases; bases with no gene match: 3. The CDR3 has 14 amino acids. CDR1 is SNHLY and CDR2 is FYNNEI in the germline V gene. The DNA for the CDR3 is TGTGCCAGCAGTGAAAGCGGACTAGCGGGGGAGCAGTTCTTC. Translating it yields CASSESGLAGEQFF.

The chain is built from TRBV5-1 and TRBJ1-3; D is ambiguous. The CDR3 covers 15 residues. Per the germline V gene, CDR1 is SGHRS and CDR2 is YFSETQ. The ends were cut back, 5 bases at V and 2 bases at J, with 14 bases in the middle. In nucleotides, the CDR3 is TGCGCCAGCAGTTTCCGGACGGGAACTGGAAACACCATATATTTT. Protein product: CASSFRTGTGNTIYF. Supplemented by reference TRBV5-1 and TRBJ1-3, the full variable domain reads KAGVTQTPRYLIKTRGQQVTLSCSPISGHRSVSWYQQTPGQGLQFLFEYFSETQRNKGNFPGRFSGRQFSNSRSEMNVSTLELGDSALYLCASSFRTGTGNTIYFGEGSWLTVV.

This clonotype was recorded at least ten times. The gene calls are TRBV9 and TRBJ2-2, with D perhaps TRBD1 (6 bases). V gave up 0 bases and J gave up 4 bases, with 7 bases separating them. There are 14 residues in the CDR3. The V gene's germline CDR1 is SGDLS and CDR2 YYNGEE. The CDR3 region is CASSVGQATGELFF. The CDR3 DNA reads as TGTGCCAGCAGCGTAGGACAGGCCACCGGGGAGCTGTTTTTT.

V and J are TRBV5-1 and TRBJ2-3, with TRBD2 as a possible D gene (6 bases). Trimming shortened V by 0 bases and J by 0 bases, and 14 bases separated the two germline ends. CDR3 length equals 17 residues. The germline gives CDR1 SGHRS, CDR2 YFSETQ. The CDR3 DNA is TGCGCCAGCAGCTTGGGTTGGGGAGGCCGTAGCACAGATACGCAGTATTTT. Protein sequence: CASSLGWGGRSTDTQYF. Variable domain in full (rest from reference TRBV5-1 and TRBJ2-3): KAGVTQTPRYLIKTRGQQVTLSCSPISGHRSVSWYQQTPGQGLQFLFEYFSETQRNKGNFPGRFSGRQFSNSRSEMNVSTLELGDSALYLCASSLGWGGRSTDTQYFGPGTRLTVL.

The CDR3 protein is CAWSSGLTNQPQHF. For the CDR3, the DNA is TGTGCCTGGAGTTCGGGGCTCACCAATCAGCCCCAGCATTTT. The chain recombines TRBV30 with TRBJ1-5, with a possible D match to TRBD1 (5 bases). This CDR3 region has 14 residues. Trimming stripped 2 bases from V and 3 bases from J, with 11 bases between. Germline V gives CDR1 GTSNPN, CDR2 SVGIG (reference sequence).

V is TRBV28 and J is TRBJ2-5; 8 nucleotides align to TRBD2. V lost 4 bases and J lost 8; bases outside the gene matches: 9. The CDR3 is made up of 14 amino acids. Germline lookup yields CDR1 MDHEN and CDR2 SYDVKM. CDR3 nucleotide sequence: TGTGCCAGCAGTTACGAGCGGGGGAGGGAAACCCAGTACTTC. Protein product: CASSYERGRETQYF.

V is TRBV20-1 and J is TRBJ2-5; tentatively, D is TRBD1 (5 bases). The V gene's germline CDR1 is DFQATT and CDR2 SNEGSKA (reference sequence). The CDR3 length is 10 residues. Trimming took off 2 bases at V and 10 bases at J, with 8 bases between the two ends. CDR3 DNA sequence: TGCAGTGCTAGAAGGGGCATCCAGTACTTC. Amino acid sequence: CSARRGIQYF.

This clonotype was detected only a few times. The chain joins TRBV24-1 to TRBJ1-2; the D is unclear. This CDR3 has 17 amino acids. Between the trimmed V and J ends, which lost 2 bases and 2 bases, there was a span of 17 bases. CDR1 and CDR2 (germline): KGHDR, SFDVKD. CDR3 protein: CATSDSGRSKLNYGYTF. As DNA, the CDR3 is TGTGCCACCAGTGATTCCGGGCGGAGCAAATTAAACTATGGCTACACCTTC.

This clonotype was seen many times. The chain employs TRBV12-3 or TRBV12-4 and TRBJ2-5; maybe TRBD2 (6 bases). The CDR3 sequence is 13 residues long. Trimming took off 6 bases at V and 7 bases at J, with 15 bases between the two ends. In nucleotides, the CDR3 is TGTGCCAGCAGGGGACTCGGCGAGGGGACCCAGTACTTC. Protein: CASRGLGEGTQYF.

This clonotype was seen a handful of times. This sequence joins TRBV24-1 and TRBJ2-3, with TRBD1 matching 10 bases. This CDR3 has 15 amino acids. J lost 3 bases, V lost 4 bases, and 3 bases had no gene match. Germline CDR1 reads KGHDR; CDR2 reads SFDVKD. CDR3 DNA: TGTGCCACCAGTGAGGGACAGGGGTGGACAGATACGCAGTATTTT. Protein sequence: CATSEGQGWTDTQYF.